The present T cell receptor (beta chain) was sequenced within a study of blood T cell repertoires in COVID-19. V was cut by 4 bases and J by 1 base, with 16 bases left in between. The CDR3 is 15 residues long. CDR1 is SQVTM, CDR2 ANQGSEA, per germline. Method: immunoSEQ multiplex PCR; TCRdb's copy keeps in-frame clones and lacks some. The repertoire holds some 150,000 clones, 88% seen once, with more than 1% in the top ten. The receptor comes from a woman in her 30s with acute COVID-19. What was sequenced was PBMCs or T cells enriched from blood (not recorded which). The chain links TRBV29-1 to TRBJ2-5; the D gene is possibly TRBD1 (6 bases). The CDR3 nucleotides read TGCAGCGTTGCTCCCAGGGGCATCAGCCAAGAGACCCAGTACTTC. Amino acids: CSVAPRGISQETQYF.